This T cell receptor (beta chain) was sequenced during a study of CD8 T cells in ankylosing spondylitis. Regarding the study as a whole: One TCR beta motif, made up of fewer than 10 highly homologous variants, appeared characteristic of ankylosing spondylitis blood.

TCR beta libraries were made by quantitative 5'-RACE with molecular barcodes. TCRdb passed the 5' RACE reads through MiXCR, listing each CDR3 protein once. This table has roughly 470,000 distinct CDR3 sequences, about 25% appearing once. This CDR3 is 14 amino acids long. V trimming: 3 bases; J trimming: 4 bases; junction bases outside the gene matches: 3. The germline V gene has CDR1 SGHRS and CDR2 YFSETQ. As to this clonotype: What it recognizes is unknown.

The chain uses TRBV5-1 and TRBJ2-1; 8 nucleotides agree with TRBD2. Sequenced input: blood, either unsorted or a sorted T cell fraction (not recorded which). The receptor was derived from a male donor with ankylosing spondylitis. The CDR3 protein is CASSSEREYNEQFF. For the CDR3, the DNA is TGCGCCAGCAGCTCTGAGCGGGAGTACAATGAGCAGTTCTTC.